The 8 T cell receptor beta chains given below trace back to one sample, sequenced in a study of T-cell reconstitution after alpha-beta-depleted transplantation in children. Unique molecular identifiers were used in preparing the TCRbeta library. MiXCR, applied by TCRdb to the PCR reads, yields one record per CDR3 protein. The table includes 780,000 or so distinct CDR3 sequences, 16% detected once. The sample was PBMCs, mostly from graft donor cells, taken 360 days after TCRalphabeta/CD19-depleted stem cell transplant. The receptors stem from a male patient aged 10 to 17 who had a stem cell transplant for acute lymphoblastic leukemia, so the T cells may come from the graft donor.

This clonotype was detected only a few times. The rearrangement joins TRBV6-2 or TRBV6-3 to TRBJ2-5, with D unresolved. V shed 6 bases and J shed 2 bases, with 10 bases lying between them. There are 13 residues in the CDR3. Germline CDR1 reads MNHEY; CDR2 reads SVGEGT. The CDR3 is CASSRRLQETQYF. CDR3 in DNA: TGTGCCAGCAGCCGCAGGTTACAAGAGACCCAGTACTTC.

The chain is built from TRBV24-1 and TRBJ2-3; TRBD1 or TRBD2 may be the D gene (6 bases each). Trimming shortened V by 9 bases and J by 2 bases, and 11 bases separated the two germline ends. Germline CDR1 is KGHDR and CDR2 is SFDVKD. This CDR3 has 13 amino acids. Here the CDR3 reads CATSEGVTDTQYF. In DNA, the CDR3 is TGTGCCACCTCGGAGGGGGTCACAGATACGCAGTATTTT.

The rearrangement links TRBV7-6 to TRBJ2-2; D unclear. The CDR3 covers 13 residues. Germline V CDR1 and CDR2: SGHVS, FNYEAQ. Trimming left V 1 base short and J 7 bases short, with 7 bases between. CDR3 sequence: CASSLVTDGELFF. The CDR3 region has the DNA TGTGCCAGCAGCTTAGTCACAGACGGGGAGCTGTTTTTT.

The genes are TRBV29-1 and TRBJ2-6, with TRBD1 identical over 11 bases. CDR3 length: 16 amino acids. Trimming took 4 bases from V and 2 from J; bases not matched to a gene: 4. Germline CDR1 reads SQVTM; CDR2 reads ANQGSEA. The CDR3 loop is CSVVGQGAAGANVLTF. The CDR3 DNA follows: TGCAGCGTTGTCGGACAGGGGGCGGCTGGGGCCAACGTCCTGACTTTC.

The rearrangement links TRBV12-3 or TRBV12-4 to TRBJ1-3; D unclear. Trimming removed 4 bases from V and 3 bases from J, with 10 bases in between. The CDR3 consists of 14 residues. The CDR3 protein is CASSSLAHGNTIYF. The CDR3, as DNA: TGTGCCAGCAGTTCCCTAGCGCATGGAAACACCATATATTTT.

This clonotype was counted many times. CDR3 coding DNA: TGCAGCGTGACTAGCGGGAGCAACGAGCAGTACTTC. This encodes CSVTSGSNEQYF. The chain has TRBV29-1 and TRBJ2-7; the match to TRBD2 covers 12 bases. V lost 6 bases, J lost 5 bases, and 2 bases stayed unmatched. The CDR3 consists of 12 residues. The germline CDR1 and CDR2 sequences are SQVTM and ANQGSEA.

This clonotype was seen repeatedly, ten times or more. V usage is TRBV6-5 and J usage is TRBJ1-1; 7 nucleotides align to TRBD1. The length of the CDR3 is 14 residues. Unmatched junction bases numbered 7, after V lost 2 bases and J lost 7 bases. Germline V gene sequence: CDR1 MNHEY, CDR2 SVGAGI. For the CDR3, the DNA is TGTGCCAGCAGTTACGGACCAGGACAGGTTGAAGCTTTCTTT. It is translated as CASSYGPGQVEAFF.

The V and J genes are TRBV13 and TRBJ1-2; the match to TRBD1 covers 8 bases. This CDR3 is built from 15 residues. Germline V gene sequence: CDR1 PRHDT, CDR2 FYEKMQ (reference sequence). V shed 5 bases, J shed 3 bases, and the junction held 8 bases outside the gene matches. The CDR3 region is CASSITPDRDYGYTF. The CDR3 DNA reads TGTGCCAGCAGCATTACGCCGGACAGGGACTATGGCTACACCTTC.